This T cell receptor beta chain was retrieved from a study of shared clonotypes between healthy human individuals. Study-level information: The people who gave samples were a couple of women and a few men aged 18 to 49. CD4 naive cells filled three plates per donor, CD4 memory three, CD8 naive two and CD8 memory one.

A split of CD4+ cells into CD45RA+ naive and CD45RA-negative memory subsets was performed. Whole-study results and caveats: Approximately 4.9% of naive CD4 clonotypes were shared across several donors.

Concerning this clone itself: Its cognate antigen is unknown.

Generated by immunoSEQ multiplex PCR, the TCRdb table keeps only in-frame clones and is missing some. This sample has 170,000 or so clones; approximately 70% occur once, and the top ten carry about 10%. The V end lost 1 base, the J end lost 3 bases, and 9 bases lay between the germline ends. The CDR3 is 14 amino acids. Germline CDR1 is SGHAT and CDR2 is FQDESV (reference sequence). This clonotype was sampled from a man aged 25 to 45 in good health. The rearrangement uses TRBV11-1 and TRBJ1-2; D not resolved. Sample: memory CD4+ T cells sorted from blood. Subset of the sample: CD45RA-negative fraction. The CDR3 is CASSLGREDYGYTF. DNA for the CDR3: TGTGCCAGCAGCTTAGGGCGGGAGGACTATGGCTACACCTTC.